The rows below give T cell receptor beta chains drawn from one sample of a study of cytomegalovirus exposure and HLA in healthy donors. Method: immunoSEQ multiplex PCR; TCRdb's copy keeps in-frame clones and lacks some. The sample lists a few hundred thousand clones; around 83% were seen once. The sequenced sample consisted of PBMCs. The receptors originated from a girl between 5 and 17 years old in good health and CMV-seronegative. Both conserved end residues are part of each CDR3. Each record gives: V gene, J gene, D gene, clone size, CDR3 DNA, CDR3 protein. D genes are given only for firm matches. Size is omitted from some rows. Given values are once, few, many or a class for expanded clones.

V: TRBV28; J: TRBJ1-2; D: NA; size: NA; DNA: TGTGCCAGTATACGCCCAGATTCCTATGGCTACACCTTC; CDR3: CASIRPDSYGYTF
V: TRBV30; J: TRBJ1-6; D: NA; size: NA; DNA: TGTGCCTGGAACGGACGAAGGGGTAATTCACCCCTCCACTTT; CDR3: CAWNGRRGNSPLHF
V: TRBV7-9; J: TRBJ1-1; D: NA; size: NA; DNA: TGTTCCAGCAGACCAGGGAACACTGAAGCTTTCTTT; CDR3: CSSRPGNTEAFF
V: TRBV9; J: TRBJ2-3; D: NA; size: NA; DNA: TGTGCCAGCAGTGCCCGTCGGGGGGCCCCAGATACGCAGTATTTT; CDR3: CASSARRGAPDTQYF
V: TRBV7-2; J: TRBJ2-7; D: TRBD1; size: NA; DNA: TGTGCCAGCAGTACCGACAGGGCATACGAGCAGTACTTC; CDR3: CASSTDRAYEQYF
V: TRBV5-6; J: TRBJ1-5; D: TRBD1; size: NA; DNA: TGTGCCAGCAGCTTGTACTCACAGGGGGGTCAGCCCCAGCATTTT; CDR3: CASSLYSQGGQPQHF
V: TRBV7-6; J: TRBJ1-2; D: TRBD1; size: NA; DNA: TGTGCCAGCAGCTCCTCTGGGGACAGGGGTGCGGGCTACACCTTC; CDR3: CASSSSGDRGAGYTF
V: TRBV18; J: TRBJ1-3; D: TRBD1; size: once; DNA: TGTGCCAGCTCACCAAGGTTACAGGGGGCATCGGGAAACACCATATATTTT; CDR3: CASSPRLQGASGNTIYF
V: TRBV7-9; J: TRBJ2-5; D: TRBD2; size: NA; DNA: TGTGCCAGCAGCTCGAGCGGGAACTGGGAGACCCAGTACTTC; CDR3: CASSSSGNWETQYF
V: TRBV30; J: TRBJ2-2; D: TRBD2; size: NA; DNA: TGTGCCTGGAGCCCTCCAACTAGCGTTCGGGAGGAGCTGTTTTTT; CDR3: CAWSPPTSVREELFF
V: TRBV6-1; J: TRBJ1-1; D: TRBD1; size: NA; DNA: TGTGCCAGCAGTGAATGGGACAGTTCGTGTGTCGCTTTCTTT; CDR3: CASSEWDSSCVAFF
V: TRBV5-6; J: TRBJ1-5; D: NA; size: NA; DNA: TGTGCCAGCAGCTTGGCTCTTCGGGGGCCCCAGCATTTT; CDR3: CASSLALRGPQHF
V: TRBV7-2; J: TRBJ1-2; D: NA; size: NA; DNA: TGTGCCAGCAGCACCCGACAGAACTATGGCTACACCTTC; CDR3: CASSTRQNYGYTF
V: TRBV29-1; J: TRBJ2-7; D: TRBD1; size: NA; DNA: TGCAGCGTTGATGGGATCAGGGGGTCCCCTTACGAGCAGTACTTC; CDR3: CSVDGIRGSPYEQYF
V: TRBV28; J: TRBJ1-1; D: NA; size: NA; DNA: TGTGCCAGCAGTTTATTGGGGGCGCGGGACACTGAAGCTTTCTTT; CDR3: CASSLLGARDTEAFF
V: TRBV12-5; J: TRBJ2-5; D: TRBD1; size: NA; DNA: TGTGCTAGTGGTTTGGTAAAGGACAGGGGTGGAGAGGAGACCCAGTACTTC; CDR3: CASGLVKDRGGEETQYF
V: TRBV6-1; J: TRBJ2-7; D: TRBD2; size: once; DNA: TGTGCCAGCAATCTAGCGGGGTGGGTCGAGCAGTACTTC; CDR3: CASNLAGWVEQYF
V: TRBV5-1; J: TRBJ2-1; D: NA; size: NA; DNA: TGCGCCAGCAGCTTGGGCGCTAGCGAAGATGAGCAGTTCTTC; CDR3: CASSLGASEDEQFF
V: TRBV27; J: TRBJ2-3; D: TRBD2; size: NA; DNA: TGTGCCAGCAGGAGGCGGGAGTCGAGGGTTGGCACAGATACGCAGTATTTT; CDR3: CASRRRESRVGTDTQYF
V: TRBV6-1; J: TRBJ1-2; D: NA; size: NA; DNA: TGTGCCAGCAGTGTCTCCTTAGTCGGCTACACCTTC; CDR3: CASSVSLVGYTF
V: TRBV7-3; J: TRBJ2-3; D: TRBD2; size: NA; DNA: TGTGCCAGCAGTACTAGCGTCACAGATACGCAGTATTTT; CDR3: CASSTSVTDTQYF
V: TRBV7-2; J: TRBJ2-5; D: NA; size: NA; DNA: TGTGCCAGCAGCTTCTTCGGGCAGGGAGAGACCCAGTACTTC; CDR3: CASSFFGQGETQYF
V: TRBV7-6; J: TRBJ2-1; D: TRBD2; size: NA; DNA: TGTGCCAGCAGCAACCCCGTGCGGGCTAGCGGGAGGGACAATGAGCAGTTCTTC; CDR3: CASSNPVRASGRDNEQFF
V: TRBV7-2; J: TRBJ2-3; D: TRBD2; size: few; DNA: TGTGCCAGCAGCTTCCAGAGACTAGCGGGGGGGGTGGGTACGCAGTATTTT; CDR3: CASSFQRLAGGVGTQYF
V: TRBV7-9; J: TRBJ1-1; D: TRBD1; size: NA; DNA: TGTGCCAGCAGCTTAGAGGGACAGATGAACACTGAAGCTTTCTTT; CDR3: CASSLEGQMNTEAFF
V: TRBV5-1; J: TRBJ2-7; D: TRBD2; size: NA; DNA: TGCGCCAGCAGCCCGGAGGTAATAGCGGGGGACGAGCAGTACTTC; CDR3: CASSPEVIAGDEQYF
V: TRBV9; J: TRBJ2-1; D: TRBD2; size: NA; DNA: TGTGCCAGCAGCGTAGACAGCGGGGCCTACAATGAGCAGTTCTTC; CDR3: CASSVDSGAYNEQFF
V: TRBV10-3; J: TRBJ1-6; D: TRBD1; size: NA; DNA: TGTGCCATCAAGGGTGCAGGGGGTTCACCCCTCCACTTT; CDR3: CAIKGAGGSPLHF
V: TRBV7-8; J: TRBJ2-5; D: NA; size: NA; DNA: TGTGCCAGCAACCTACCCCGCCCGGGACAAGGGGTTGGGGGCCAAGAGACCCAGTACTTC; CDR3: CASNLPRPGQGVGGQETQYF